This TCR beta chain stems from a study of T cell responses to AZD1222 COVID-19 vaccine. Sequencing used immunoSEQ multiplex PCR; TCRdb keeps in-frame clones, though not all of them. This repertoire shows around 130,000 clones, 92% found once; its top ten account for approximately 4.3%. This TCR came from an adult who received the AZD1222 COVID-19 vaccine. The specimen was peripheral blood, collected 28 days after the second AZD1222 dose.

In DNA, the CDR3 is TGTGCCAGCAGTAGGGGACTAGCGGGAGGCCTTTTAGATACGCAGTATTTT. Its protein product is CASSRGLAGGLLDTQYF. This rearrangement joins TRBV27 to TRBJ2-3, with 15 bases identical to TRBD2. CDR1 and CDR2 (germline): MNHEY, SMNVEV (reference sequence). The CDR3 runs to 17 residues. After removal of 5 bases from V and 5 bases from J, the junction contained 8 bases not matched to a gene.